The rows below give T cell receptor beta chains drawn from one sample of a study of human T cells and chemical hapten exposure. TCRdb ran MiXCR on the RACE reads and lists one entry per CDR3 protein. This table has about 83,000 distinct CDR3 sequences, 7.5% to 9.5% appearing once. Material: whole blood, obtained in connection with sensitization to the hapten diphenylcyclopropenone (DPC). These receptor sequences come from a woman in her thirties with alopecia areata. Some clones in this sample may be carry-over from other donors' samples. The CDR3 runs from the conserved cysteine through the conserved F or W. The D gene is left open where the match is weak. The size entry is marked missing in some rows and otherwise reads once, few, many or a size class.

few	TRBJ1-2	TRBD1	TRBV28	TGTGCCAGCACCCTACCCGGACAGGGAAACTATGGCTACACCTTC	CASTLPGQGNYGYTF
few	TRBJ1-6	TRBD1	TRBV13	TGTGCCAGCAGCCAGGGACAGGGCCGGTCACCCCTCCACTTT	CASSQGQGRSPLHF
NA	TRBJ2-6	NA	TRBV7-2	TGTGCCAGCAGCTCCTTGACAGTCTCTGGGGCCAACGTCCTGACTTTC	CASSSLTVSGANVLTF
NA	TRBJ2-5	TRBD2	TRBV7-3	TGTGCCAGCAGCATTAGCGGGGGGTTTCTCGAGACCCAGTACTTC	CASSISGGFLETQYF
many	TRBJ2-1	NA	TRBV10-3	TGTGCCATCAGTGTGGAGGGGCTCAATGAGCAGTTCTTC	CAISVEGLNEQFF
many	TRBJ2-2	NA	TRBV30	TGTGCCTGTACACAGGATAACACCGGAGAGCTGTTTTTT	CACTQDNTGELFF
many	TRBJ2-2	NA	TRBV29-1	TGCAGCGTTCCAAGTGAGGACAGTCACACCGGGGAGCTGTTTTTT	CSVPSEDSHTGELFF
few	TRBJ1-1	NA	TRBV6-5	TGTGCCAGCAGAGGCTCGGGCACTCTTGAAGCTTTCTTT	CASRGSGTLEAFF
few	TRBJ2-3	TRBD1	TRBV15	TGTGCCACCAGCAGGGGACAGGGGGCAGATACGCAGTATTTT	CATSRGQGADTQYF
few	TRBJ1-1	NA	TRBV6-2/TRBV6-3	TGTGCCAGCAGCGCCGGGACCCCACCCAGGAGATTT	CASSAGTPPRRF
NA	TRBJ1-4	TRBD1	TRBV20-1	TGCAGTGCTAGAGCCTTGGACAGGGGAGGCGAAAAACTGTTTTTT	CSARALDRGGEKLFF
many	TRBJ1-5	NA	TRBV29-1	TGCAGCGTTGTGCTCTCAGGGGCCAGGAATCAGCCCCAGCATTTT	CSVVLSGARNQPQHF
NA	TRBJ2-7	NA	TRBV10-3	TGTGCCACCCGGGACAACAACGAACTAAGTTACGAGCAGTACTTC	CATRDNNELSYEQYF
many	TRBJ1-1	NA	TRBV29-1	TGCAGCGGTGACGGCGGCGGCCTTGGGGCTTTCTTT	CSGDGGGLGAFF
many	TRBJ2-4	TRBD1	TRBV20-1	TGCAGTGCCGTGGACAGGGGTAAAAACATTCAGTACTTC	CSAVDRGKNIQYF
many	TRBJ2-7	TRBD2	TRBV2	TGTGCCAGCAGCAAGCGGGGTACGACCTACGAGCAGTACTTC	CASSKRGTTYEQYF
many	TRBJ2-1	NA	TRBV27	TGTGCCAGCAGTTCCCCGAGAGCACAGTTCTTC	CASSSPRAQFF
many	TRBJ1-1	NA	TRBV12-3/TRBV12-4	TGTGCCAGCAGTTTTTCCGGGGGAAAGTTCACTGAAGCTTTCTTT	CASSFSGGKFTEAFF
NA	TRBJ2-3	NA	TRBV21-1	TGTGCCAGCTCCCTGGAGGTTCGTAGGACAGGTTTAGACACAGATACGCAGTATTTT	CASSLEVRRTGLDTDTQYF
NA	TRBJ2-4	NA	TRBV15	TGTGCCACCAGCAGAGCTGACAGCTCGTTGTCCAAAAACATTCAGTACTTC	CATSRADSSLSKNIQYF
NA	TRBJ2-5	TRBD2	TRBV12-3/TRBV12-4	TGTGCCAGCAGTTTCGGGACTAGCGGGGGGGCATACCAAGAGACCAAGTACTTC	CASSFGTSGGAYQETKYF
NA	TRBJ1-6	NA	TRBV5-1	TGCGCCAGCAGCTTGTGGGGCAGGTCACAAAATTCACCCCTCCACTTT	CASSLWGRSQNSPLHF
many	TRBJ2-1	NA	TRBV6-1	TGTGCCAGCAGTGAAGCGGGGGGTCTTGATGAGCAGTTCTTC	CASSEAGGLDEQFF
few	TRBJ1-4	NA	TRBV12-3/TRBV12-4	TGTGCCAGCAGTTTTGGGGAACGCGCAACTAATGAAAAACTGTTTTTT	CASSFGERATNEKLFF
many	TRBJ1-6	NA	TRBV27	TGTGCCAGCAGTTTAGGGCAGGTCTATAATTCACCCCTCCACTTT	CASSLGQVYNSPLHF
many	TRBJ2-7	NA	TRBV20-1	TGCAGTGCTAGACACCAGATTTCCTACGAGCAGTACTTC	CSARHQISYEQYF
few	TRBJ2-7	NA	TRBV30	TGTGCCTGGAGTGGTTCGAACGAGCAGTACTTC	CAWSGSNEQYF
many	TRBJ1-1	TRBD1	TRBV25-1	TGTGCCAGCAACTTACAGGGGGAAGCTTTCTTT	CASNLQGEAFF
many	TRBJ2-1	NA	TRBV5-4	TGTGCCAGCAGCTTGGAAGGGCTAGTAGTCTCCTACAATGAGCAGTTCTTC	CASSLEGLVVSYNEQFF
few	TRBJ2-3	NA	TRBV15	TGTGCCACCAGCACGGGACCGGGAGATACGCAGTATTTT	CATSTGPGDTQYF
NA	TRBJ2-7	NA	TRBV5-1	TGCGCCAGCAGCTTGGGCCAGCTCCACTCCTACGAGCAGTACTTC	CASSLGQLHSYEQYF
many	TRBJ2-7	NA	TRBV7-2	TGTGCCAGCAGCTTAGAAGTAATCTACGAGCAGTACTTC	CASSLEVIYEQYF
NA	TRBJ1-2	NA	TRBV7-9	TGTGCCAGCAGCTTAGTGCTGGGGGCGAGCGGCTACACCTTC	CASSLVLGASGYTF
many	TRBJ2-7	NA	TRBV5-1	TGCGCCAGCAGCATCCCCGGGGCCTCCTACGAGCAGTACTTC	CASSIPGASYEQYF
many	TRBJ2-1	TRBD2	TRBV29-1	TGCAGCGTCTGGGAGGGCTACAATGAGCAGTTCTTC	CSVWEGYNEQFF
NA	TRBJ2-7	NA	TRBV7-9	TGTGCCAGCAGCGTTAAGGAGGGTGGAGACGAGCAGTACTTC	CASSVKEGGDEQYF
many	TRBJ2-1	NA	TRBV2	TGTGCCAGCAGTGTAGTAACTCGCGCAGGGGACAAGGGTGAGCAGTTCTTC	CASSVVTRAGDKGEQFF
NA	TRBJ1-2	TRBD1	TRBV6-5	TGTGCCAGCAGTTACTCATTTGGACAGGGGCCCGTTAACTATGGCTACACCTTC	CASSYSFGQGPVNYGYTF
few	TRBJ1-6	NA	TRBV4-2	TGTGCCAGCAGCACACTTGGGGGATCACCCCTCCACTTT	CASSTLGGSPLHF
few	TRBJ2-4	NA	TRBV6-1	TGTGCCAGCAGTGAAGGAGTAGCCAAAAACATTCAGTACTTC	CASSEGVAKNIQYF
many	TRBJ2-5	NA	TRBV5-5	TGTGCCAGCAGCTTGAGACCATCGGACCAAGAGACCCAGTACTTC	CASSLRPSDQETQYF
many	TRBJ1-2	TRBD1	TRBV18	TGTGCCAGCTCACCGGGACAGTCCCATAACTATGGCTACACCTTC	CASSPGQSHNYGYTF